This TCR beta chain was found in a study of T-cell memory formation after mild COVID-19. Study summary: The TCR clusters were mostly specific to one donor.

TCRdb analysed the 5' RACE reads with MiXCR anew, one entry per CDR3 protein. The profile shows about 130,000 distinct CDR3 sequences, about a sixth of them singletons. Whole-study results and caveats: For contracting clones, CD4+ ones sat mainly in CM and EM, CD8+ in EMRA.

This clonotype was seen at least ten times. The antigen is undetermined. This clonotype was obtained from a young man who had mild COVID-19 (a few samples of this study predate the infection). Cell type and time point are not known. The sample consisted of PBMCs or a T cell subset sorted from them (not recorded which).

CDR3 amino acids: CSARPPGGIHEQFF. The CDR3 nucleotides read TGCAGTGCTAGACCCCCCGGGGGGATCCATGAGCAGTTCTTC. The chain joins TRBV20-1 to TRBJ2-1; 7 bases match TRBD2. V shed 2 bases, J shed 8 bases, and the junction held 9 bases outside the gene matches. This CDR3 comprises 14 residues. Germline CDR1 and CDR2: DFQATT and SNEGSKA (reference sequence).